These 3 T cell receptor beta chains were sequenced from one sample in a study of CD4 T cells in relation to SARS-CoV-2 and coronaviruses. These receptors' antigens are unknown. This table comes from immunoSEQ multiplex PCR, and its TCRdb copy is limited to in-frame clones, with some not included. The sample lists roughly 25,000 clones, 75% to 80% occurring once. CD4+ T cells from unexposed donors were obtained before the COVID-19 pandemic (2011-2018). CD4+ T cells were isolated from the cells after less than 13 days of culture. Sequenced: CD4+ T cells from PBMCs, cultured in vitro. These receptors were taken from a human donor in good health.

The CDR3 region is CASSSTGELFF. The CDR3 DNA reads as TGTGCCAGCAGCTCCACCGGGGAGCTGTTTTTT. The chain carries TRBV2 and TRBJ2-2; D gene ambiguous. The germline V gene encodes CDR1 SNHLY and CDR2 FYNNEI. The CDR3 runs 11 residues. The V end was cut by 6 bases, the J end by 4 bases, with 3 bases between.

The rearrangement links TRBV18 to TRBJ2-6; D gene uncertain. The CDR3 length is 16 residues. The germline V gene has CDR1 KGHSH and CDR2 LQKENI. V was clipped by 2 bases and J by 2 bases, with 10 bases between them. CDR3: CASSPVPSTGANVLTF. The CDR3 DNA sequence: TGTGCCAGCTCACCAGTCCCCTCAACTGGGGCCAACGTCCTGACTTTC.

The sample holds a few counts of this clone. The chain is built from TRBV19 and TRBJ1-2; 9 nucleotides match TRBD1. Germline trimming cut 4 bases from V and 6 bases from J; bases unmatched to any gene: 6. The CDR3 is made up of 14 amino acids. Germline V CDR1 and CDR2: LNHDA, SQIVND (reference sequence). The CDR3, as DNA: TGTGCCAGTAGTAACCTCGACAGGGGGAATGGCTACACCTTC. Residues: CASSNLDRGNGYTF.